Detailed here is one TCR beta chain. Its antigen is not identified. The CDR3 sequence is 18 residues long. The germline V gene encodes CDR1 WNHNN and CDR2 SYGVQD (reference sequence). Trimming removed 8 bases from V and 0 bases from J; junction bases left unmatched: 16. Those who donated were healthy bone marrow donors. This sample stems from a study of cytomegalovirus exposure and HLA in healthy donors. Study observations and caveats: Later, an analysis found that common viral pathogens appeared to be linked with several of the most significant clusters. A few V segments could not be told apart, such as TRBV6-2 and TRBV6-3, and were left out. What a later analysis reportedly showed was that an Asian-associated ancestry cluster had fewer N-insertions than the approximately 700-donor mean.

PCR involved 60 Vbeta and 13 Jbeta primers. Using immunoSEQ multiplex PCR, the repertoire was profiled, and TCRdb retains in-frame clones only, with some absent. The repertoire holds 150,000 or so clones, with over 80% as singletons. The sequence came from a male donor in good health and CMV-seropositive. The chain carries TRBV10-1 and TRBJ2-3; the match to TRBD2 covers 8 bases. The sample taken for sequencing was PBMCs. The CDR3 reads CASPRGRIKGTSTDTQYF. The CDR3 DNA sequence: TGCGCCAGCCCCCGCGGGAGGATAAAAGGAACTAGCACAGATACGCAGTATTTT.